Listed here are 5 T cell receptor beta chains from one sample, sequenced in a study of CD8 T cells in Susac syndrome. The authors reverse transcribed roughly 0.5 to 1 ug RNA with random hexamers. TCRdb redid the calling of the immunoSEQ multiplex PCR reads with MiXCR, one entry per CDR3 protein. The sample comprises roughly 180,000 distinct CDR3 sequences, around 94% of which are singletons, and about 0.13% rests with the top ten. The sample taken for sequencing was CD4+ T cells from PBMCs. The receptors stem from a human donor in good health.

This sequence joins TRBV4-3 and TRBJ2-1, with 12 nucleotides matching TRBD2. Germline lookup yields CDR1 LGHNA and CDR2 YSLEER. Trimming cost V 2 bases and J 8 bases; bases outside gene matches: 7. The CDR3 contains 16 residues. DNA of the CDR3: TGCGCCAGCAGCCAATACGCTAGCGGGGGGGCCTATGAGCAGTTCTTC. Translating gives CASSQYASGGAYEQFF.

The V call is TRBV27, the J call TRBJ2-1; TRBD2 matches at 8 bases. V lost 10 bases to trimming and J lost 7 bases; unmatched junction nucleotides: 9. The CDR3 totals 13 residues. In germline, CDR1 is MNHEY, CDR2 SMNVEV (reference sequence). CDR3 residues: CATLGGAKNEQFF. CDR3 nucleotide sequence: TGTGCCACCCTCGGGGGGGCAAAGAATGAGCAGTTCTTC.

The rearrangement uses TRBV9 and TRBJ2-5; D unclear. The CDR3 is 14 amino acids. The germline V and J ends were trimmed by 4 bases and 2 bases, with 12 bases remaining between them. CDR1 and CDR2 (germline): SGDLS, YYNGEE. CDR3 protein: CASSPTPLQETQYF. The CDR3 DNA follows: TGTGCCAGCAGCCCCACACCCCTACAAGAGACCCAGTACTTC.

The V and J genes are TRBV7-2 and TRBJ2-1; possible D gene TRBD1, 5 bases. Looked up from germline, CDR1 is SGHTA and CDR2 is FQGNSA. V was clipped by 7 bases and J by 4 bases, with 14 bases between them. There are 14 residues in the CDR3. CDR3 in amino acids: CASTRDSQYNEQFF. CDR3 coding DNA: TGTGCCAGCACCAGAGACAGTCAATACAATGAGCAGTTCTTC. The whole variable domain, remainder taken from reference TRBV7-2 and TRBJ2-1, is GAGVSQSPSNKVTEKGKDVELRCDPISGHTALYWYRQSLGQGLEFLIYFQGNSAPDKSGLPSDRFSAERTGGSVSTLTIQRTQQEDSAVYLCASTRDSQYNEQFFGPGTRLTVL.

The V gene is TRBV15, the J gene TRBJ2-6; D gene unclear. V shed 5 bases and J shed 1 base, with 15 bases lying between them. Germline values: CDR1 LNHNV, CDR2 YYDKDF (reference sequence). CDR3 size: 17 residues. The CDR3 DNA sequence: TGTGCCACCAGCGGCATTCGTGGGCTATCTGGGGCCAACGTCCTGACTTTC. Translated, it gives CATSGIRGLSGANVLTF.